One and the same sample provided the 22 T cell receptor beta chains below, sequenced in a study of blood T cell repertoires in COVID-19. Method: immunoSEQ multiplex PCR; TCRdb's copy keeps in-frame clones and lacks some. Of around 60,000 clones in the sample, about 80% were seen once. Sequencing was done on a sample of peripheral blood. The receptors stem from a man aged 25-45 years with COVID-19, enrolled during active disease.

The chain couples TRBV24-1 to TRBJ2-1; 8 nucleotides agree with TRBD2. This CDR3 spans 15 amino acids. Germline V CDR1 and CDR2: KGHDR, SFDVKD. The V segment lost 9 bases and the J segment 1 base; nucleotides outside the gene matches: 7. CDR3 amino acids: CATQTSGNSYNEQFF. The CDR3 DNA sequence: TGTGCCACCCAAACTAGCGGCAATTCCTACAATGAGCAGTTCTTC.

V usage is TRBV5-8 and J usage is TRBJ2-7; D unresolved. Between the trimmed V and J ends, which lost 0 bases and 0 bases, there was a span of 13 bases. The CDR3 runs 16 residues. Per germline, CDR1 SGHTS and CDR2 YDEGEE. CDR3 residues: CASSLAWSPSSYEQYF. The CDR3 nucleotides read TGTGCCAGCAGCTTGGCTTGGAGTCCTAGCTCCTACGAGCAGTACTTC.

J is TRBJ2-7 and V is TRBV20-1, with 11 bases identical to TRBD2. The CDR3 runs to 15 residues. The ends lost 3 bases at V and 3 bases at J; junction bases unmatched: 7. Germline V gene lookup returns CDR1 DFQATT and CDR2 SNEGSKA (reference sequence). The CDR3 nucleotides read TGCAGTGCTAGTCCCCCGACTAGCGGGAACTACGAGCAGTACTTC. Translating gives CSASPPTSGNYEQYF.

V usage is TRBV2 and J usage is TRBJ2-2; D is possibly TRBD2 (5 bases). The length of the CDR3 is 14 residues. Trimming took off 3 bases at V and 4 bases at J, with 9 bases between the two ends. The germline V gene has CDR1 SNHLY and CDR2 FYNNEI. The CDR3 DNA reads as TGTGCCAGCAGTGAGAGGGTCAGCACCGGGGAGCTGTTTTTT. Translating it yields CASSERVSTGELFF.

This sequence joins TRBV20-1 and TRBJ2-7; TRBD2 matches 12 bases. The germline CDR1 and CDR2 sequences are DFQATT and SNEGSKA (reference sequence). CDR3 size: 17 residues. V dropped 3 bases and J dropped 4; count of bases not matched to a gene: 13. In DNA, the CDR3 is TGCAGTGCTAGTCGCCTAGCGGGAGGGAGGTTGGATTACGAGCAGTACTTC. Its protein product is CSASRLAGGRLDYEQYF.

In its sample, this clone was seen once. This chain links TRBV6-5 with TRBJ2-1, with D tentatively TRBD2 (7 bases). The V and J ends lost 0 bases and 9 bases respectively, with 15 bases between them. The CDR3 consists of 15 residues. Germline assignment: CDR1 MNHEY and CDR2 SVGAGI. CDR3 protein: CASSYSSGGRAEQFF. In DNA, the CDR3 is TGTGCCAGCAGTTACTCGTCCGGGGGGCGGGCTGAGCAGTTCTTC.

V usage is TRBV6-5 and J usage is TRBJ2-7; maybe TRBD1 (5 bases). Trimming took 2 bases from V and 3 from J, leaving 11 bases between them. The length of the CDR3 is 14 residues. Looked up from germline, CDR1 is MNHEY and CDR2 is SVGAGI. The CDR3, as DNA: TGTGCCAGCAGTTACGGGGCGGAGAACTACGAGCAGTACTTC. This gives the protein CASSYGAENYEQYF.

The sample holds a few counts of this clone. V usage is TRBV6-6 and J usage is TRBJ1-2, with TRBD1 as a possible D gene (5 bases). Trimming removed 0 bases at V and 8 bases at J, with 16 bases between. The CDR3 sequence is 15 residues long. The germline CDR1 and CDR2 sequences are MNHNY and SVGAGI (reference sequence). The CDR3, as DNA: TGTGCCAGCAGTTACTCGCAACAGGCGGCTGAAGGCTACACCTTC. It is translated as CASSYSQQAAEGYTF.

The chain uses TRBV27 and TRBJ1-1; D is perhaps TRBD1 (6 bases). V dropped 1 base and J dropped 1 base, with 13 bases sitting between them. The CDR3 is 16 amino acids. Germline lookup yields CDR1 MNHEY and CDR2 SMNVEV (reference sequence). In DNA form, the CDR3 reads TGTGCCAGCAGTTTATATTTCAGGGGTCGGAACACTGAAGCTTTCTTT. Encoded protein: CASSLYFRGRNTEAFF.

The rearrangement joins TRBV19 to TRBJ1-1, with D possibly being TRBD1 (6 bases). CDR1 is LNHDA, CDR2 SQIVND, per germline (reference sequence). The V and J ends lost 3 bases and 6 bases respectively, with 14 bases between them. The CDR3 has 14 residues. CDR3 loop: CASSMRTEGSEAFF. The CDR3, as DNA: TGTGCCAGTAGTATGAGGACAGAGGGGTCTGAAGCTTTCTTT.

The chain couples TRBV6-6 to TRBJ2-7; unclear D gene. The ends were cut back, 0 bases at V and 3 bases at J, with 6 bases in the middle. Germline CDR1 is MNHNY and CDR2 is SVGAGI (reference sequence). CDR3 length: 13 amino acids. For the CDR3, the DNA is TGTGCCAGCAGTTACTCTACATACTACGAGCAGTACTTC. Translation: CASSYSTYYEQYF.

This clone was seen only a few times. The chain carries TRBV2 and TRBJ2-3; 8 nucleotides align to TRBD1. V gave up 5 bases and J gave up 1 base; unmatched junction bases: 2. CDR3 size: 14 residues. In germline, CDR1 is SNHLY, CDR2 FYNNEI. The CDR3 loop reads CASSSDRGTDTQYF. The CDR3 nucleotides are TGTGCCAGCAGTTCGGACAGGGGCACAGATACGCAGTATTTT.

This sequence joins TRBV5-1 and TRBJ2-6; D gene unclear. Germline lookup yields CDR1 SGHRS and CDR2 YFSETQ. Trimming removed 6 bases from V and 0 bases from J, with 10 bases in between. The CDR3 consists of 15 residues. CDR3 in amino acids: CASTPVLSGANVLTF. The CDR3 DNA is TGCGCCAGCACCCCGGTGCTCTCTGGGGCCAACGTCCTGACTTTC. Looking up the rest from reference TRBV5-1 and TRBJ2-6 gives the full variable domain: KAGVTQTPRYLIKTRGQQVTLSCSPISGHRSVSWYQQTPGQGLQFLFEYFSETQRNKGNFPGRFSGRQFSNSRSEMNVSTLELGDSALYLCASTPVLSGANVLTFGAGSRLTVL.

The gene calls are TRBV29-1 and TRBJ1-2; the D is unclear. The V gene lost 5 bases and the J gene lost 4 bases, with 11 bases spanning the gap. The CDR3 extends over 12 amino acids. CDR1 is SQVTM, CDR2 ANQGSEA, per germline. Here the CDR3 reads CSVLANSYGYTF. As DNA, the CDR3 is TGCAGCGTTCTTGCGAACAGCTATGGCTACACCTTC.

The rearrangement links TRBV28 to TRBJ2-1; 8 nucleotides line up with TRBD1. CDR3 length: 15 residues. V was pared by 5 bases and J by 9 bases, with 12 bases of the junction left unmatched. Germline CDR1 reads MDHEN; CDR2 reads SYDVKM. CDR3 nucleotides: TGTGCCAGCAGTGGCGGACAGGGAGTTTTTACTGAGCAGTTCTTC. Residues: CASSGGQGVFTEQFF.

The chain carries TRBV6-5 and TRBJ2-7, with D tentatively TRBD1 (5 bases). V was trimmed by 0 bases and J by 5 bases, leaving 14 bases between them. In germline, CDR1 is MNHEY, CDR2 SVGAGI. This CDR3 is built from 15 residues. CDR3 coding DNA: TGTGCCAGCAGTTACTCCAGGGCCTACGGCGACGAGCAGTACTTC. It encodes CASSYSRAYGDEQYF.

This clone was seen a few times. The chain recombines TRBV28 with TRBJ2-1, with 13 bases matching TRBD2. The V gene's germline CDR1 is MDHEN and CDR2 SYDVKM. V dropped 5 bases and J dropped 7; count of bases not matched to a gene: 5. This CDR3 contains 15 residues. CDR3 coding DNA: TGTGCCAGCAGTCGGACTAGCGGGAGCTTGAATGAGCAGTTCTTC. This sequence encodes CASSRTSGSLNEQFF.

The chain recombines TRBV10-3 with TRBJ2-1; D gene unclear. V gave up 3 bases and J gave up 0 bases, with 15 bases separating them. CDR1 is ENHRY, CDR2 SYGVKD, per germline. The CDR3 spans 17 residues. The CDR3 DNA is TGTGCCATCAGTGACCCACTCCCTCCGAGCTCCTACAATGAGCAGTTCTTC. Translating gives CAISDPLPPSSYNEQFF.

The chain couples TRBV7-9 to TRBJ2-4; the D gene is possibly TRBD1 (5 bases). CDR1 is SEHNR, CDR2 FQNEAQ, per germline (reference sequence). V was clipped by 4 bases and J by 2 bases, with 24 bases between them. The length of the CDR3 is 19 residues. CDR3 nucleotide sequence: TGTGCCAGCAGCTCAACCCTGGGTGGCAGGGTGAAAACCAAAAACATTCAGTACTTC. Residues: CASSSTLGGRVKTKNIQYF.

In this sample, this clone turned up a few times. DNA for the CDR3: TGTGCCAGCAGTGAGGACAGAAATTTGAATGAGCAGTTCTTC. Translating gives CASSEDRNLNEQFF. The genes are TRBV6-4 and TRBJ2-1, with D maybe TRBD1 (6 bases). V was trimmed by 3 bases and J by 7 bases, leaving 13 bases between them. The V gene's germline CDR1 is MRHNA and CDR2 SNTAGT. The CDR3 length is 14 residues.

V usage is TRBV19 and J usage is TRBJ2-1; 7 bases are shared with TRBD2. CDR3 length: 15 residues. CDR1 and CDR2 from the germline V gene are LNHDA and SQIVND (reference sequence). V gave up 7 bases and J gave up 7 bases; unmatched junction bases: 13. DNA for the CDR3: TGTGCCAGTACTAGGGAGGGTGAAACGTGGAATGAGCAGTTCTTC. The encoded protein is CASTREGETWNEQFF.

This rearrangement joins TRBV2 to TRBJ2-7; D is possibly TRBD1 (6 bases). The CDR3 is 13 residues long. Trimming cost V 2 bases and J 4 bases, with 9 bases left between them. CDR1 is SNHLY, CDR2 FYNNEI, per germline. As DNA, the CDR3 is TGTGCCAGCAGTGAACACAGGGAGTACGAGCAGTACTTC. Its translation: CASSEHREYEQYF. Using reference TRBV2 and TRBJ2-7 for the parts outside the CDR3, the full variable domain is EPEVTQTPSHQVTQMGQEVILRCVPISNHLYFYWYRQILGQKVEFLVSFYNNEISEKSEIFDDQFSVERPDGSNFTLKIRSTKLEDSAMYFCASSEHREYEQYFGPGTRLTVT.